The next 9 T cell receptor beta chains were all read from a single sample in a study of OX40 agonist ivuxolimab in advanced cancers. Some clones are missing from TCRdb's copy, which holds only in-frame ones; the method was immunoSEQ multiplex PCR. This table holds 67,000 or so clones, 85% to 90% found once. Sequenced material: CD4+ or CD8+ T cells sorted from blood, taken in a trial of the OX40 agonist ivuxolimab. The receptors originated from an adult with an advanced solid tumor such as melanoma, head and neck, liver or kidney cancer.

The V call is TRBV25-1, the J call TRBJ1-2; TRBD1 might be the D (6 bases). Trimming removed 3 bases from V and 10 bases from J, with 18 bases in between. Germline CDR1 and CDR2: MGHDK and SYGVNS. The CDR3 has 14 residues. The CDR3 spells CASSDSPTGGSYTF. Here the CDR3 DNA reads TGTGCCAGCAGTGACTCGCCGACAGGTGGATCCTACACCTTC.

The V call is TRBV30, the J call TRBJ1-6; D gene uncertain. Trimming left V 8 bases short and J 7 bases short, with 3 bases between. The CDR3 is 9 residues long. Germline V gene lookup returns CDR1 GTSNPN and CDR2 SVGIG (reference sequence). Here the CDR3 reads CAGNSPLHF. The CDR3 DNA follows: TGTGCCGGGAATTCACCCCTCCACTTT.

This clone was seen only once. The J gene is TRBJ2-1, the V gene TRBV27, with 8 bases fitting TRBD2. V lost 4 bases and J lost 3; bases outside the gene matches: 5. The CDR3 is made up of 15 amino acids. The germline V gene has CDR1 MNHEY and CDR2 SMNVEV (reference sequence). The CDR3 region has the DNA TGTGCCAGCAGTTCCGGGACTAGGAACTACAATGAGCAGTTCTTC. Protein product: CASSSGTRNYNEQFF.

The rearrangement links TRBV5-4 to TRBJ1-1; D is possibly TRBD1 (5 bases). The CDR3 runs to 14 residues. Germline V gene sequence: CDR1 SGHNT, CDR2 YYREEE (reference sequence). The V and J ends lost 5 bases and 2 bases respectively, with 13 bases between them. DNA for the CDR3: TGTGCCAGCAGGACAACCGGGGCCAACACTGAAGCTTTCTTT. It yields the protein CASRTTGANTEAFF. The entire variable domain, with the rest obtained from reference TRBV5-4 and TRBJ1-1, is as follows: ETGVTQSPTHLIKTRGQQVTLRCSSQSGHNTVSWYQQALGQGPQFIFQYYREEENGRGNFPPRFSGLQFPNYSSELNVNALELDDSALYLCASRTTGANTEAFFGQGTRLTVV.

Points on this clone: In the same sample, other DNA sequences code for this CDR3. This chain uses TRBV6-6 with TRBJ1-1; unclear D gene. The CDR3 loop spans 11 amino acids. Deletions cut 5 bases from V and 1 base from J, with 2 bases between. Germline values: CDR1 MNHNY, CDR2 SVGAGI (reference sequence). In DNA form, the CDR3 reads TGTGCCAGCAGTACGAACACTGAAGCTTTCTTT. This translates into CASSTNTEAFF.

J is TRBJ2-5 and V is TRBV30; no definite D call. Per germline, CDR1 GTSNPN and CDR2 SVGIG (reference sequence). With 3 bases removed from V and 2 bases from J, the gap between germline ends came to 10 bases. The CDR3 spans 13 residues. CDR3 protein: CAWSLGLQETQYF. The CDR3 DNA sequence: TGTGCCTGGAGCTTGGGGTTACAAGAGACCCAGTACTTC.

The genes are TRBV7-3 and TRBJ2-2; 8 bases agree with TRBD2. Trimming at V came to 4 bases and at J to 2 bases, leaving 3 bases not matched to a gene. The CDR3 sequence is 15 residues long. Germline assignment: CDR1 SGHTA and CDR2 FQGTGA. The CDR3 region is CASSWTSSNTGELFF. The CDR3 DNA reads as TGTGCCAGCAGCTGGACTAGCAGTAACACCGGGGAGCTGTTTTTT.

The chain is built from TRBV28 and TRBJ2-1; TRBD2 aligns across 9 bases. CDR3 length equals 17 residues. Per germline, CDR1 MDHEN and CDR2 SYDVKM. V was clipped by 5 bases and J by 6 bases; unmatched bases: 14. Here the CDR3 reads CASSRSGSTAAANEQFF. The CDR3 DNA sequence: TGTGCCAGCAGTCGTAGCGGGAGTACAGCTGCGGCCAATGAGCAGTTCTTC.

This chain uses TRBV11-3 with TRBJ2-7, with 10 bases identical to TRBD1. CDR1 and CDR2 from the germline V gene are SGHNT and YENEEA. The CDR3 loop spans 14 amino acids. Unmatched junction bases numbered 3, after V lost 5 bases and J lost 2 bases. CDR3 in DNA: TGTGCCAGCAGCCAAGGACAGGGGGCCTACGAGCAGTACTTC. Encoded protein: CASSQGQGAYEQYF.